This record looks at one T cell receptor (beta chain) sequence and its context. Antigen: not known. These data come from a study of cytotoxic CD8 clonotypes in ibrutinib-treated CLL. The study, taken as a whole, reports: Exceeding age-matched healthy donors, baseline clonality also tracked the counts of circulating CD8+ T cells.

V lost 6 bases, J lost 1 base, and 16 bases lay in between. This CDR3 has 16 amino acids. Germline V lookup: CDR1 MNHNY, CDR2 SVGAGI (reference sequence). Libraries were prepared by immunoSEQ multiplex PCR; TCRdb keeps only in-frame clonotypes and omits some of them. The table records around 150,000 clones, 70% to 90% of them present only once. J is TRBJ2-4 and V is TRBV6-6; unclear D gene. The source material was PBMCs, sampled after 36 months of ibrutinib treatment. This sequence was found in a human donor with chronic lymphocytic leukemia. CDR3 amino acids: CASSQTPGYAKNIQYF. The CDR3, as DNA: TGTGCCAGCAGCCAAACCCCCGGGTACGCCAAAAACATTCAGTACTTC.